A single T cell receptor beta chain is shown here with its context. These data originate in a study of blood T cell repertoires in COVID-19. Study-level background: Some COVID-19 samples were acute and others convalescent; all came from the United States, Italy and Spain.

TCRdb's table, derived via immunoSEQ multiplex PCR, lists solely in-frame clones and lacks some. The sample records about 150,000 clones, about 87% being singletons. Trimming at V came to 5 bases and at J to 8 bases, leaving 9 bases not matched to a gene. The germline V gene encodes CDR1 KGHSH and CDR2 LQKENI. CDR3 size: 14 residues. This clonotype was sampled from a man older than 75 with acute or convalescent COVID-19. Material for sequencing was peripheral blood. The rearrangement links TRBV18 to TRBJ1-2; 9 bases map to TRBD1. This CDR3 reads CASSLRQGEGGYTF. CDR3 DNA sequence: TGTGCCAGCTCATTACGACAGGGGGAAGGAGGCTACACCTTC.